This T cell receptor beta chain emerged from a study of shared clonotypes between healthy human individuals. Overall study context: Each donor contributed plates that comprised three CD4 naive, three CD4 memory, two CD8 naive and one CD8 memory.

The table came from immunoSEQ multiplex PCR; TCRdb's copy has only in-frame clones and leaves some out. The sample consists of roughly 2.2 million clones, just under 95% of them appearing once. CDR1 is MDHEN and CDR2 is SYDVKM in the germline V gene. The CDR3 is 18 amino acids. V lost 3 bases to trimming and J lost 2 bases; unmatched junction nucleotides: 11. The TCR originated in a man between 18 and 35 years old in good health. Some clones in this sample may be carry-over from other donors' samples. The rearrangement joins TRBV28 to TRBJ1-5; 9 nucleotides agree with TRBD1. The specimen sequenced was naive CD4+ T cells from PBMCs. As to subset: CD45RA+ positively selected. CDR3 bases: TGTGCCAGCAGTTTGAGCAGACAGGGGGTTAACGGCAATCAGCCCCAGCATTTT. Translating it yields CASSLSRQGVNGNQPQHF.